This is a list of T cell receptor beta chains from one sample in a study of blood T cell repertoires in COVID-19. The protocol was immunoSEQ multiplex PCR, while the TCRdb copy is restricted to in-frame clones and leaves out a portion. Seen here are fewer than 400,000 clones, about 85% observed once, and the top ten hold 1.5% to 2%. Sequencing input: PBMCs or T cells enriched from blood (not recorded which). All receptors come from a woman in her 30s who had been exposed to COVID-19. The CDR3 runs from the conserved cysteine through the conserved F or W. Fields, in order: V gene, clone size, D gene, J gene, CDR3 protein, CDR3 DNA. A D gene is named only where the DNA matches it firmly. Clone size is shown for a subset of rows, as once, few, many or a class of expanded clone.

V: TRBV7-6; size: NA; D: NA; J: TRBJ2-3; CDR3: CASSDTGTSYTDTQYF; DNA: TGTGCCAGCAGCGACACCGGGACAAGCTACACAGATACGCAGTATTTT
V: TRBV30; size: NA; D: NA; J: TRBJ1-1; CDR3: CAWTRGATEAFF; DNA: TGTGCCTGGACACGTGGGGCCACTGAAGCTTTCTTT
V: TRBV7-9; size: NA; D: TRBD1; J: TRBJ2-7; CDR3: CASSFGTGFSYEQYF; DNA: TGTGCCAGCAGCTTTGGGACAGGGTTCTCCTACGAGCAGTACTTC
V: TRBV10-3; size: NA; D: NA; J: TRBJ1-1; CDR3: CAITGGANTEAFF; DNA: TGTGCCATCACCGGGGGAGCCAACACTGAAGCTTTCTTT
V: TRBV27; size: NA; D: TRBD1; J: TRBJ2-7; CDR3: CASSLGQGPYEQYF; DNA: TGTGCCAGCAGCCTCGGACAGGGGCCCTACGAGCAGTACTTC
V: TRBV12-3/TRBV12-4; size: NA; D: NA; J: TRBJ1-1; CDR3: CASSRGDRPGAFF; DNA: TGTGCCAGCAGTCGCGGGGACCGCCCTGGAGCTTTCTTT
V: TRBV6-5; size: NA; D: NA; J: TRBJ2-3; CDR3: CASSSEGEVGTQYF; DNA: TGTGCCAGCAGTTCTGAGGGGGAAGTGGGTACGCAGTATTTT
V: TRBV6-6; size: NA; D: NA; J: TRBJ2-5; CDR3: CASSLISGETQYF; DNA: TGTGCCAGCAGTCTTATATCCGGAGAGACCCAGTACTTC
V: TRBV7-3; size: NA; D: NA; J: TRBJ1-1; CDR3: CASSSGENTEAFF; DNA: TGTGCCAGCAGTTCCGGGGAGAACACTGAAGCTTTCTTT
V: TRBV4-3; size: NA; D: NA; J: TRBJ1-4; CDR3: CASSQDPVGATNEKLFF; DNA: TGCGCCAGCAGCCAAGATCCGGTAGGGGCGACTAATGAAAAACTGTTTTTT
V: TRBV5-1; size: few; D: TRBD1; J: TRBJ1-2; CDR3: CASSLTGQDNYGYTF; DNA: TGCGCCAGCAGCCTAACGGGACAGGATAACTATGGCTACACCTTC
V: TRBV28; size: NA; D: TRBD2; J: TRBJ2-1; CDR3: CASKGGAGGKNEQFF; DNA: TGTGCCAGCAAGGGAGGAGCGGGAGGGAAAAATGAGCAGTTCTTC
V: TRBV5-5; size: NA; D: NA; J: TRBJ1-2; CDR3: CASSLVLSVRYTF; DNA: TGTGCCAGCAGCTTGGTTCTCTCAGTGCGCTACACCTTC
V: TRBV4-2; size: few; D: NA; J: TRBJ1-3; CDR3: CASSQDRSSGNTIYF; DNA: TGTGCCAGCAGCCAAGACCGGAGCTCTGGAAACACCATATATTTT
V: TRBV30; size: NA; D: NA; J: TRBJ2-7; CDR3: CAWSVGGIYEQYF; DNA: TGTGCCTGGAGTGTAGGAGGGATCTACGAGCAGTACTTC
V: TRBV28; size: NA; D: TRBD2; J: TRBJ2-5; CDR3: CASSPPQRGLETQYF; DNA: TGTGCCAGCAGTCCCCCCCAGCGGGGGTTGGAGACCCAGTACTTC
V: TRBV5-6; size: once; D: TRBD1; J: TRBJ1-2; CDR3: CASSMRDRNTQGGYTF; DNA: TGTGCCAGCAGTATGCGGGACAGGAACACGCAAGGGGGCTACACCTTC
V: TRBV7-2; size: NA; D: NA; J: TRBJ1-6; CDR3: CASSLGRYNSPLHF; DNA: TGTGCCAGCAGCTTAGGGCGGTATAATTCACCCCTCCACTTT
V: TRBV10-3; size: NA; D: TRBD1; J: TRBJ1-2; CDR3: CAISDPGTGDGYTF; DNA: TGTGCCATCAGTGATCCGGGGACAGGGGATGGCTACACCTTC
V: TRBV27; size: few; D: NA; J: TRBJ2-7; CDR3: CASSSTGGVYEQYF; DNA: TGTGCCAGCAGTTCAACAGGGGGGGTCTACGAGCAGTACTTC
V: TRBV11-2; size: NA; D: TRBD1; J: TRBJ2-5; CDR3: CASSSGQGGWETQYF; DNA: TGTGCCAGCAGCTCGGGACAGGGAGGTTGGGAGACCCAGTACTTC
V: TRBV11-1; size: NA; D: TRBD1; J: TRBJ1-1; CDR3: CASRDRGYNTEAFF; DNA: TGTGCCAGCAGGGACAGGGGTTATAACACTGAAGCTTTCTTT
V: TRBV12-2; size: NA; D: NA; J: TRBJ1-5; CDR3: CASRPADFAGLNQPQHF; DNA: TGTGCAAGTCGCCCAGCCGACTTTGCAGGGTTGAATCAGCCCCAGCATTTT
V: TRBV4-2; size: NA; D: TRBD1; J: TRBJ2-1; CDR3: CASSHLGQPNEQFF; DNA: TGTGCCAGCAGCCACTTGGGACAGCCCAATGAGCAGTTCTTC
V: TRBV2; size: once; D: NA; J: TRBJ2-2; CDR3: CASSDGNTGELFF; DNA: TGTGCCAGCAGTGACGGGAACACCGGGGAGCTGTTTTTT
V: TRBV27; size: NA; D: TRBD2; J: TRBJ2-7; CDR3: CASTPGTSGTIEQYF; DNA: TGTGCCAGCACCCCCGGGACTAGCGGGACTATCGAGCAGTACTTC
V: TRBV19; size: few; D: TRBD2; J: TRBJ2-7; CDR3: CASSVTSGRSYEQYF; DNA: TGTGCCAGTAGTGTAACTAGCGGGAGGTCCTACGAGCAGTACTTC
V: TRBV10-2; size: NA; D: NA; J: TRBJ2-1; CDR3: CASSEYISGSSYNEQFF; DNA: TGCGCCAGCAGTGAGTATATCAGCGGTAGCTCCTACAATGAGCAGTTCTTC
V: TRBV6-4; size: few; D: NA; J: TRBJ2-1; CDR3: CASSVEVSSYNEQFF; DNA: TGTGCCAGCAGTGTGGAGGTCAGCTCCTACAATGAGCAGTTCTTC
V: TRBV5-1; size: once; D: TRBD2; J: TRBJ2-5; CDR3: CASSGAWRGEETQYF; DNA: TGCGCCAGCAGCGGCGCGTGGCGGGGGGAAGAGACCCAGTACTTC
V: TRBV9; size: NA; D: NA; J: TRBJ2-5; CDR3: CASSPPGGRETQYF; DNA: TGTGCCAGCAGCCCACCGGGGGGCAGGGAGACCCAGTACTTC
V: TRBV7-2; size: NA; D: TRBD2; J: TRBJ2-7; CDR3: CASSLRLAGNYEQYF; DNA: TGTGCCAGCAGCTTAAGACTAGCGGGGAACTACGAGCAGTACTTC
V: TRBV5-1; size: NA; D: TRBD2; J: TRBJ2-5; CDR3: CASSFGLVHDPNQETQYF; DNA: TGCGCCAGCAGCTTTGGACTAGTGCACGATCCAAACCAAGAGACCCAGTACTTC
V: TRBV10-3; size: NA; D: NA; J: TRBJ2-7; CDR3: CAAKPQGFYEQYF; DNA: TGTGCCGCAAAACCTCAGGGGTTCTACGAGCAGTACTTC
V: TRBV7-9; size: NA; D: TRBD2; J: TRBJ2-1; CDR3: CASSKRTSGRGSSYNEQFF; DNA: TGTGCCAGCAGCAAACGGACTAGCGGGAGGGGTAGCTCCTACAATGAGCAGTTCTTC
V: TRBV10-3; size: once; D: TRBD1; J: TRBJ1-5; CDR3: CAISPGGAGNQPQHF; DNA: TGTGCCATCAGCCCAGGGGGCGCAGGGAATCAGCCCCAGCATTTT
V: TRBV18; size: NA; D: TRBD2; J: TRBJ2-2; CDR3: CASSPLEPGLAGMNTGELFF; DNA: TGTGCCAGCTCACCACTTGAACCGGGACTAGCGGGGATGAACACCGGGGAGCTGTTTTTT
V: TRBV14; size: NA; D: TRBD1; J: TRBJ1-2; CDR3: CASSHGTGQGAYGYTF; DNA: TGTGCCAGCAGCCACGGAACCGGACAGGGGGCTTATGGCTACACCTTC
V: TRBV4-1; size: NA; D: TRBD2; J: TRBJ2-7; CDR3: CASRRTSSSYEQYF; DNA: TGCGCCAGCAGGCGGACTAGCAGCTCCTACGAGCAGTACTTC